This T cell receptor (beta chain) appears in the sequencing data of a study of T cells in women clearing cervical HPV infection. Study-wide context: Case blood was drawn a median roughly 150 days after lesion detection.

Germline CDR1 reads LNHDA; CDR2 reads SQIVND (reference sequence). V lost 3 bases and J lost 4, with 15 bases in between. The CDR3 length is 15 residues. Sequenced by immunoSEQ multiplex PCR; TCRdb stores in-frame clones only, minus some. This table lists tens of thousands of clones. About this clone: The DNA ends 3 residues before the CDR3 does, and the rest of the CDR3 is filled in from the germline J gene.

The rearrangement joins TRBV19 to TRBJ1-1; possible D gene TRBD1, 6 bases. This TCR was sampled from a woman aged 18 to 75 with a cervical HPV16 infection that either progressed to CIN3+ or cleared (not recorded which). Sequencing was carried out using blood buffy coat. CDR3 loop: CASSMRTTGPTEAFF. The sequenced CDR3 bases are TGTGCCAGTAGTATGAGAACAACAGGGCCCACTGAA.